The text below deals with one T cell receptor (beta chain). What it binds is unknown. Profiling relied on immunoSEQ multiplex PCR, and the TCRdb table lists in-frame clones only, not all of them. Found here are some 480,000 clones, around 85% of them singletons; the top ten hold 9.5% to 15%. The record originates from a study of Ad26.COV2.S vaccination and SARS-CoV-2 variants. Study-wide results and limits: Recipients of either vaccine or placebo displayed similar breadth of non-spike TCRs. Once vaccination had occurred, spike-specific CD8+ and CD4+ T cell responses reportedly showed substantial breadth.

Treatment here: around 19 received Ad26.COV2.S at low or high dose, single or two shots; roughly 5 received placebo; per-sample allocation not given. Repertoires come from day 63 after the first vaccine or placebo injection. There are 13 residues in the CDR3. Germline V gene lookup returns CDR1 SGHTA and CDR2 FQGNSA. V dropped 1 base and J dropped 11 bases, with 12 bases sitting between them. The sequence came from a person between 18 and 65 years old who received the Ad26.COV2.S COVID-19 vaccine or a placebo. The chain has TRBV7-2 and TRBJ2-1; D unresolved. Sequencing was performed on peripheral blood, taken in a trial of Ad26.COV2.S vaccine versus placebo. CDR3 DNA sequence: TGTGCCAGCAGCTTAGGTGTCGACACACAGCAGTTCTTC. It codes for CASSLGVDTQQFF.